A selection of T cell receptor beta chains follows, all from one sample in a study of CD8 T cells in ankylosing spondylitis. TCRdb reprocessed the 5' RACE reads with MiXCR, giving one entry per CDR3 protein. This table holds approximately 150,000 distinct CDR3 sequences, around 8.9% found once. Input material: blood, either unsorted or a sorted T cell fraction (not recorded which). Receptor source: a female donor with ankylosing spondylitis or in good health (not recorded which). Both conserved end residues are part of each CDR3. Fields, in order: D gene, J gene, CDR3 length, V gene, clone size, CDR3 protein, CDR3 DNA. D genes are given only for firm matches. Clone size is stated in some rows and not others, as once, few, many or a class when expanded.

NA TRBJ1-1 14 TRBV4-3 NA CASSQRDSGTVTFF TGCGCCAGCAGCCAAAGGGATTCCGGGACTGTGACTTTCTTT
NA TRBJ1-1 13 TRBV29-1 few CSAAWRGNTEAFF TGCAGCGCCGCATGGAGGGGGAACACTGAAGCTTTCTTT
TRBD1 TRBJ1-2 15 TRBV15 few CATSRRQGRMDGYTF TGTGCCACCAGCAGAAGACAGGGTAGAATGGATGGCTACACCTTC
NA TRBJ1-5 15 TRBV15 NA CATSRDLGSNQPQHF TGTGCCACCAGCAGAGATCTGGGAAGCAATCAGCCCCAGCATTTT
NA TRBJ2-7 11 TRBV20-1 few CSARVRGEQYF TGCAGTGCTAGAGTAAGGGGCGAGCAGTACTTC
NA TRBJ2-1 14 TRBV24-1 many CATSDPREGNEQFF TGTGCCACCAGTGATCCCCGAGAGGGCAATGAGCAGTTCTTC
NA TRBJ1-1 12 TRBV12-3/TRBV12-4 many CASSFEGTEAFF TGTGCCAGCAGTTTTGAGGGCACTGAAGCTTTCTTT
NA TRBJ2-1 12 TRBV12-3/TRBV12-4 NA CASSVGYNKQFF TGTGCCAGCAGTGTGGGGTACAATAAGCAGTTCTTC
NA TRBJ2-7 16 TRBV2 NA CATLIPPTGSNYEQYF TGTGCCACCCTTATCCCCCCCACAGGGTCAAACTACGAGCAGTACTTC
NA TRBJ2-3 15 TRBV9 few CASSVGAGTTDTQYF TGTGCCAGCAGCGTAGGGGCAGGGACCACAGATACGCAGTATTTT
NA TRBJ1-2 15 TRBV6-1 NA CASSPEGNANYGYTF TGTGCCAGCAGCCCGGAAGGGAACGCTAACTATGGCTACACCTTC
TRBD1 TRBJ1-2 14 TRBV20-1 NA CSASHLGQGDGYTF TGCAGTGCTAGCCACCTAGGACAGGGGGATGGCTACACCTTC
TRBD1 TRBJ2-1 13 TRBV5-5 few CASSLGQGSEQFF TGTGCCAGCAGCTTGGGACAGGGGAGTGAGCAGTTCTTC
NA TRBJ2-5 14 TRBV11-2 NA CASSQRRDQETQYF TGTGCCAGCAGCCAACGCAGGGATCAAGAGACCCAGTACTTC
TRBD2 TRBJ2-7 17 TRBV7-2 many CASSLRLAGYLSYEQYF TGTGCCAGCAGCTTACGACTAGCGGGCTACCTGTCCTACGAGCAGTACTTC
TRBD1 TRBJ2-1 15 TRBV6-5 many CASSYEPQGAGEQFF TGTGCCAGCAGTTACGAGCCACAGGGGGCCGGTGAGCAGTTCTTC
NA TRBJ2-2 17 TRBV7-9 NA CASSFPFDRPPTGELFF TGTGCCAGCAGCTTTCCTTTCGACAGGCCTCCCACCGGGGAGCTGTTTTTT
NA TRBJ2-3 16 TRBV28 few CASSSPSAESTDTQYF TGTGCCAGCAGTTCCCCCTCGGCGGAGTCCACAGATACGCAGTATTTT
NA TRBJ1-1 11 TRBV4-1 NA CASSKDTEAFF TGCGCCAGCAGCAAGGACACTGAAGCTTTCTTT
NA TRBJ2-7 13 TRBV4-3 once CASSQGTRNEQCF TGCGCCAGCAGCCAAGGTACGCGCAACGAGCAGTGCTTC
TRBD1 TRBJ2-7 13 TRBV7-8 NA CASSQHDRVEQYF TGTGCCAGCAGCCAGCACGACAGGGTTGAGCAGTACTTC
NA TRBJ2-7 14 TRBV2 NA CASSDRGRPYEQYF TGTGCCAGCAGTGATCGTGGGAGACCCTACGAGCAGTACTTC
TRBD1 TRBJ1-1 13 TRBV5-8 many CASSLQGATEAFF TGTGCCAGCAGCTTACAGGGGGCCACTGAAGCTTTCTTT
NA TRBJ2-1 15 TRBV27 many CASSLIASTYNEQFF TGTGCCAGCAGTTTAATAGCTAGTACCTACAATGAGCAGTTCTTC
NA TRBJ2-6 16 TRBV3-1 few CASSQLSRSGANVLTF TGTGCCAGCAGCCAATTAAGCCGTAGTGGGGCCAACGTCCTGACTTTC
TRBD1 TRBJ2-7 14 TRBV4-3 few CASSLVTGSYEQYF TGCGCCAGCAGCCTGGTGACAGGGTCCTACGAGCAGTACTTC
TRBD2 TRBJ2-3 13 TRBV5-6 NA CASSGRETDTQYF TGTGCCAGCAGCGGGAGGGAGACAGATACGCAGTATTTT
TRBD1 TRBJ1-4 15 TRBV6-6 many CASSYGDRVNEKLFF TGTGCCAGCAGTTACGGGGACAGGGTCAATGAAAAACTGTTTTTT
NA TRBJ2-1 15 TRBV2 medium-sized CASRAVDLWPDEQFF TGTGCCAGCAGGGCGGTGGATCTGTGGCCCGATGAGCAGTTCTTC
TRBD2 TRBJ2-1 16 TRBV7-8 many CASSPTGGGSQYEQFF TGTGCCAGCAGCCCTACCGGGGGGGGAAGCCAATATGAGCAGTTCTTC
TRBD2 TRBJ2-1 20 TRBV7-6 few CASSLVPSGPQWDTYNEQFF TGTGCCAGCAGCTTAGTGCCTAGCGGGCCTCAGTGGGACACGTACAATGAGCAGTTCTTC
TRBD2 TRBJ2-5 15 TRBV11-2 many CASSLLAGDVETQYF TGTGCCAGCAGCTTACTAGCGGGAGACGTAGAGACCCAGTACTTC
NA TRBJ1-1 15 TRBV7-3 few CASSLIGGQATEAFF TGTGCCAGCAGCTTAATTGGGGGGCAGGCCACTGAAGCTTTCTTT
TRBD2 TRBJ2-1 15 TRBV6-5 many CASNLAGSSYNEQFF TGTGCCAGCAATTTAGCGGGAAGCTCCTACAATGAGCAGTTCTTC
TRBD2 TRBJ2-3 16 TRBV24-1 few CATSDLSPAGVDTQYF TGTGCCACCAGTGACTTATCCCCAGCGGGAGTGGATACGCAGTATTTT
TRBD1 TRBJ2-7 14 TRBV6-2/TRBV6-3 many CASSRQGLPYEQYF TGTGCCAGCAGCCGACAGGGCCTTCCCTACGAGCAGTACTTC
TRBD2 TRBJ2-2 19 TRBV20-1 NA CSARPFLAERFANTGELFF TGCAGTGCTAGACCTTTTCTAGCGGAGAGGTTCGCGAACACCGGGGAGCTGTTTTTT
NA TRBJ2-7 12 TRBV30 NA CAGHTGLDEQYF TGTGCCGGCCATACAGGGCTCGACGAGCAGTACTTC
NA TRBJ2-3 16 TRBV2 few CASSSPKWGGEDTQYF TGTGCCAGCAGTTCCCCTAAGTGGGGTGGGGAAGATACGCAGTATTTT
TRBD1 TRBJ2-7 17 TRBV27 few CASSSPLRTGNTYEQYF TGTGCCAGCAGTTCGCCCTTACGGACAGGGAACACCTACGAGCAGTACTTC
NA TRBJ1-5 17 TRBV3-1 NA CASSQGRGEYSNQPQHF TGTGCCAGCAGCCAGGGGCGAGGGGAGTATAGCAATCAGCCCCAGCATTTT
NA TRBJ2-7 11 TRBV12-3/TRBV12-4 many CASTLSGEQYF TGTGCCAGCACTCTCTCGGGCGAGCAGTACTTC
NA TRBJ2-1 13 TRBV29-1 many CSVAGISYNEQFF TGCAGCGTTGCAGGGATTTCCTACAATGAGCAGTTCTTC
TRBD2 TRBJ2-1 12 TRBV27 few CAIGLAGNEQFF TGTGCCATCGGACTAGCGGGAAATGAGCAGTTCTTC
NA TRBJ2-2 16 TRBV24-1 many CATSDTTTMNTGELFF TGTGCCACCAGTGACACCACTACCATGAACACCGGGGAGCTGTTTTTT
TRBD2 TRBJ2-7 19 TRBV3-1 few CASSQKLSAGTSVAYEQYF TGTGCCAGCAGCCAAAAACTATCCGCCGGGACTAGCGTGGCCTACGAGCAGTACTTC
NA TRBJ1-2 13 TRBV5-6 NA CASSLVRVGGYTF TGTGCCAGCAGCTTGGTTCGGGTCGGTGGCTACACCTTC
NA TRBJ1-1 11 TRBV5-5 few CASDWNTEAFF TGTGCCAGCGATTGGAACACTGAAGCTTTCTTT
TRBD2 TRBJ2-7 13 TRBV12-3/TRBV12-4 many CASTPGGAYEQYF TGTGCCAGCACCCCTGGGGGGGCCTACGAGCAGTACTTC
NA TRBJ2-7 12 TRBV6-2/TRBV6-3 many CASSYYDYEQYF TGTGCCAGCAGTTACTACGACTACGAGCAGTACTTC
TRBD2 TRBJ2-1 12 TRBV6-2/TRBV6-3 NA CASSTAGDEQFF TGTGCCAGCAGTACCGCGGGGGATGAGCAGTTCTTC
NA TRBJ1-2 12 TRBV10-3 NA CAAGALIRGYTF TGTGCCGCGGGGGCCCTGATTCGTGGCTACACCTTC
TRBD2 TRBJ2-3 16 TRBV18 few CASSPPTGGNTDTQYF TGTGCCAGCTCACCCCCGACGGGAGGGAACACAGATACGCAGTATTTT
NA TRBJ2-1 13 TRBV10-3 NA CAISEPRYNEQFF TGTGCCATCAGTGAGCCGCGGTACAATGAGCAGTTCTTC
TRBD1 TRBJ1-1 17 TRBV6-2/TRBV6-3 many CASKSLWTGGLNTEAFF TGTGCCAGCAAGAGTCTGTGGACAGGGGGCTTAAACACTGAAGCTTTCTTT
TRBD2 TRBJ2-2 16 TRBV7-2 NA CASRSSGLKNTGELFF TGTGCCAGCAGGTCTAGCGGGTTAAAGAACACCGGGGAGCTGTTTTTT
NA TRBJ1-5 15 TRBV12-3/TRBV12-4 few CASSPGVLGNQPQHF TGTGCCAGCAGTCCCGGGGTTTTAGGCAATCAGCCCCAGCATTTT
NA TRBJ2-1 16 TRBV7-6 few CASSSFPTSSYNEQFF TGTGCCAGCAGCTCATTTCCTACGAGCTCCTACAATGAGCAGTTCTTC
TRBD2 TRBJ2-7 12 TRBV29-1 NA CSVPGGGYEQYF TGCAGCGTCCCGGGAGGCGGATACGAGCAGTACTTC